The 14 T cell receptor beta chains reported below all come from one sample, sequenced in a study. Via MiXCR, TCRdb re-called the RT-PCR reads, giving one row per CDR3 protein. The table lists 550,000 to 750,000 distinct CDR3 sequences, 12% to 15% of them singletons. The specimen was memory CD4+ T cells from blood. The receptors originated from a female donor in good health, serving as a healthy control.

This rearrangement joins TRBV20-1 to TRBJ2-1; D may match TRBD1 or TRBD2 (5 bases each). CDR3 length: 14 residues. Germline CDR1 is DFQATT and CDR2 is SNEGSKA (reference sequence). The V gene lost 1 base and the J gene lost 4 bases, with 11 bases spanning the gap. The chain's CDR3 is CSARGGKVYNEQFF. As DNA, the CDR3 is TGCAGTGCTAGAGGGGGGAAGGTTTACAATGAGCAGTTCTTC.

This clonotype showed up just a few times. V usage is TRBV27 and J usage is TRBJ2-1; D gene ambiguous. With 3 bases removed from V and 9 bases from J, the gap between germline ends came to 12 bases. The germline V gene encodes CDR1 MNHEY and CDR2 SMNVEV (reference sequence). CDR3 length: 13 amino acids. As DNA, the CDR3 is TGTGCCAGCAGTTTTTATGGGCCCTCTGAGCAGTTCTTC. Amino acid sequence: CASSFYGPSEQFF.

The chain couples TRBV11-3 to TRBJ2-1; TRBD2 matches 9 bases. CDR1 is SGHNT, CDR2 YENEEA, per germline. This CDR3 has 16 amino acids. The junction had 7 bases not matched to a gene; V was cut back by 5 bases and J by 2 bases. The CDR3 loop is CASSQPSSGAYNEQFF. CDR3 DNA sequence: TGTGCCAGCAGCCAACCCTCTAGCGGGGCCTACAATGAGCAGTTCTTC.

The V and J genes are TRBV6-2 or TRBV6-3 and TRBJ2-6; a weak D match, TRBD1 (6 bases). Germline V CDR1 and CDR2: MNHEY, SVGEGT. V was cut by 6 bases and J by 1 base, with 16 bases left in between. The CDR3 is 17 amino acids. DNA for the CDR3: TGTGCCAGCAGCCCCGGGCAGGGGCTATCTGGGGCCAACGTCCTGACTTTC. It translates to CASSPGQGLSGANVLTF.

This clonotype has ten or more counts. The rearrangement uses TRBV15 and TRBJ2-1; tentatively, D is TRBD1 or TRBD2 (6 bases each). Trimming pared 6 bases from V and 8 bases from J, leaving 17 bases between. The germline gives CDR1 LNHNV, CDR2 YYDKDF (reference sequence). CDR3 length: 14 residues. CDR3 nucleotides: TGTGCCACCAGTAAAGGCGGGGCAGGGGATGAGCAGTTCTTC. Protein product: CATSKGGAGDEQFF.

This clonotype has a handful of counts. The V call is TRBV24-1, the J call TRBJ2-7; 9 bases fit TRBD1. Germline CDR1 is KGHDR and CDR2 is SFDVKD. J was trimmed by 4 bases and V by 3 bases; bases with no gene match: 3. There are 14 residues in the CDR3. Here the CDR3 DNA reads TGTGCCACCAGTGATGGGACAGGGAGATACGAGCAGTACTTC. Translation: CATSDGTGRYEQYF.

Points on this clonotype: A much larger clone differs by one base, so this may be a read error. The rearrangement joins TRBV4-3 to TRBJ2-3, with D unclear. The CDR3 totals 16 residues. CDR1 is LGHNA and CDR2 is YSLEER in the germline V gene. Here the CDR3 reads CTSSQGAGPSTDTQYF. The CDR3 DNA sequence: TGCACCAGCAGCCAAGGAGCAGGACCTAGCACAGATACGCAGTATTTT.

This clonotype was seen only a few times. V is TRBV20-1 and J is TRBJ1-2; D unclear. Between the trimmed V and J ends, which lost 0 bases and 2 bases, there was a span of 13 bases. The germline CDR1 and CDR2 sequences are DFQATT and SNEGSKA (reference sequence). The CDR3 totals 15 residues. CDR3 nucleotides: TGCAGTGCTAGAGATCCTCTCTCCTGGAACTATGGCTACACCTTC. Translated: CSARDPLSWNYGYTF.

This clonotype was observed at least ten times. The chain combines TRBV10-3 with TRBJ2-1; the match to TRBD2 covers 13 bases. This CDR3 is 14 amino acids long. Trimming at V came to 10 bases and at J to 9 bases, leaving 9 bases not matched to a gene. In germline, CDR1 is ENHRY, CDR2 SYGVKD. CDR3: CATRTSGRVGEQFF. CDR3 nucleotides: TGTGCCACCCGCACTAGCGGGAGGGTCGGTGAGCAGTTCTTC.

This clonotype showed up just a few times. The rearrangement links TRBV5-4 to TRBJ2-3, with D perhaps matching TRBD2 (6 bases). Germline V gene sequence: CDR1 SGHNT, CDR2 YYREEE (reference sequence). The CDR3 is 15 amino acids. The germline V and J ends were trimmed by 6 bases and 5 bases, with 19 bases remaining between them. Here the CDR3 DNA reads TGTGCCAGCACCTGGGTGGTCGGGAGAGAAGATACGCAGTATTTT. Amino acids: CASTWVVGREDTQYF.

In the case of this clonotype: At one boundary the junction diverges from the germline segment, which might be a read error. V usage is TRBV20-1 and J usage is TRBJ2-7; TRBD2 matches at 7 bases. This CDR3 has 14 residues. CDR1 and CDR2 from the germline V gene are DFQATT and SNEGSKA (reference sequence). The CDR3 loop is CSAPTRGSRYEKYF. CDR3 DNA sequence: TGCAGTGCCCCTACCCGCGGGAGTAGGTACGAGAAGTACTTC.

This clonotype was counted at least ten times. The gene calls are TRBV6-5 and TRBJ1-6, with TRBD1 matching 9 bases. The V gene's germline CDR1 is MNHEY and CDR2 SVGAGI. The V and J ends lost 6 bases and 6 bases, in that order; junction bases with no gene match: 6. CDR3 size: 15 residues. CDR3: CASSLQGATNSPLHF. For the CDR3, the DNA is TGTGCCAGCAGCTTACAGGGGGCGACTAATTCACCCCTCCACTTT.

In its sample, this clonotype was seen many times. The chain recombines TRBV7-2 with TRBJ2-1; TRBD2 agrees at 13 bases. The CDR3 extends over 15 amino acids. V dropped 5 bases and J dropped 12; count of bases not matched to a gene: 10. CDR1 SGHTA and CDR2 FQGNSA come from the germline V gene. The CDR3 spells CASSPEGLAGLVQFF. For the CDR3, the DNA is TGTGCCAGCAGCCCCGAGGGACTAGCGGGATTGGTGCAGTTCTTC. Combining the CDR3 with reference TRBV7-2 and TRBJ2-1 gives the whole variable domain GAGVSQSPSNKVTEKGKDVELRCDPISGHTALYWYRQSLGQGLEFLIYFQGNSAPDKSGLPSDRFSAERTGGSVSTLTIQRTQQEDSAVYLCASSPEGLAGLVQFFGPGTRLTVL.

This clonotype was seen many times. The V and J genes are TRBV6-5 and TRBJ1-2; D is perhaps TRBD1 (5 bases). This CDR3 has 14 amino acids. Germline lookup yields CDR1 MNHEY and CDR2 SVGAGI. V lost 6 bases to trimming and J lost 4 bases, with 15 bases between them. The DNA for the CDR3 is TGTGCCAGCAGACTCAGGGCAGAAAGCTATGGCTACACCTTC. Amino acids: CASRLRAESYGYTF.